A single sample gave rise to the 18 T cell receptor beta chains below, sequenced in a study of memory CD4+ T cells and cytomegalovirus serostatus. The data were produced by immunoSEQ multiplex PCR, yet TCRdb's version contains in-frame clones alone and is incomplete. Here the sample spans about 31,000 clones, about three quarters being singletons. The sort gate was single viable CD3+CD4+CD8-CD45RO+ cells for memory CD4+ T cells. The sample was memory CD4+ T cells from blood. These TCRs come from an adult in good health and CMV-seronegative. Some clones in this sample may be carry-over from other donors' samples.

V usage is TRBV6-1 and J usage is TRBJ2-3; D perhaps matches TRBD1 (5 bases). Germline CDR1 is MNHNS and CDR2 is SASEGT. V lost 4 bases, J lost 5 bases, and 19 bases lay in between. The CDR3 consists of 16 residues. The CDR3, as DNA: TGTGCCAGCAGTGCGAGGCTTGGCAGGGTGGGAGATACGCAGTATTTT. It is translated as CASSARLGRVGDTQYF.

The chain carries TRBV19 and TRBJ2-7; 8 bases line up with TRBD2. The V segment lost 5 bases and the J segment 7 bases; nucleotides outside the gene matches: 13. Germline loops: CDR1 LNHDA, CDR2 SQIVND (reference sequence). The CDR3 covers 15 residues. The CDR3 protein is CASSRGGGQTGEQYF. CDR3 coding DNA: TGTGCCAGTAGTCGAGGCGGGGGGCAAACTGGAGAGCAGTACTTC.

The table lists this clone with a few counts. This chain uses TRBV27 with TRBJ2-2, with D uncertain. Germline V lookup: CDR1 MNHEY, CDR2 SMNVEV (reference sequence). The CDR3 length is 15 residues. V lost 0 bases and J 9 bases, leaving 14 bases between the germline ends. This CDR3 is CASSLSVAMSWELFF. Here the CDR3 DNA reads TGTGCCAGCAGTTTATCGGTTGCGATGAGCTGGGAGCTGTTTTTT.

J is TRBJ1-3 and V is TRBV30; no clear D gene. The V gene's germline CDR1 is GTSNPN and CDR2 SVGIG (reference sequence). The CDR3 contains 13 residues. V was clipped by 7 bases and J by 0 bases, with 10 bases between them. CDR3 nucleotide sequence: TGTGCCTTTCTAGGGATCTCTGGAAACACCATATATTTT. It yields the protein CAFLGISGNTIYF.

V gene TRBV5-1 combines with J gene TRBJ1-6; 10 bases are shared with TRBD1. CDR3 length: 16 residues. The germline V gene has CDR1 SGHRS and CDR2 YFSETQ. J lost 5 bases, V lost 0 bases, and 2 bases had no gene match. The CDR3 DNA sequence: TGCGCCAGCAGCTTGGAGGGACAGGGGAATAATTCACCCCTCCACTTT. Protein product: CASSLEGQGNNSPLHF. Based on the CDR3 plus reference TRBV5-1 and TRBJ1-6, the full variable domain is KAGVTQTPRYLIKTRGQQVTLSCSPISGHRSVSWYQQTPGQGLQFLFEYFSETQRNKGNFPGRFSGRQFSNSRSEMNVSTLELGDSALYLCASSLEGQGNNSPLHFGNGTRLTVT.

This clone was detected only a few times. The chain carries TRBV5-1 and TRBJ1-2; possibly TRBD1 for D (6 bases). The length of the CDR3 is 13 residues. The V end lost 2 bases, the J end lost 2 bases, and 7 bases lay between the germline ends. Germline V gene data show CDR1 as SGHRS and CDR2 as YFSETQ. The CDR3 spells CASSFQGNYGYTF. CDR3 nucleotides: TGCGCCAGCAGCTTCCAGGGGAACTATGGCTACACCTTC.

CDR3 coding DNA: TGTGCCTGGAACCCAGGGGGCGCATCCTATGGCTACACCTTC. Protein product: CAWNPGGASYGYTF. The chain combines TRBV30 with TRBJ1-2; 8 bases align to TRBD1. The CDR3 covers 14 residues. Unmatched junction bases numbered 8, after V lost 4 bases and J lost 4 bases. Germline V gene sequence: CDR1 GTSNPN, CDR2 SVGIG (reference sequence).

V and J are TRBV4-3 and TRBJ2-1; 16 bases agree with TRBD2. The CDR3 is 20 amino acids. Per the germline V gene, CDR1 is LGHNA and CDR2 is YSLEER. V lost 4 bases to trimming and J lost 8 bases; unmatched junction nucleotides: 17. DNA of the CDR3: TGCGCCAGCAGCCCAACTCGGGGACTAGCGGGGGGGCTTGGTTTCGATGAGCAGTTCTTC. It translates to CASSPTRGLAGGLGFDEQFF.

The CDR3 sequence is CASSHQRTGGSQMNEQFF. The CDR3 coding sequence is TGCGCCAGCAGCCACCAAAGGACAGGGGGTAGTCAGATGAATGAGCAGTTCTTC. V gene TRBV4-3 combines with J gene TRBJ2-1; TRBD1 aligns across 10 bases. The CDR3 contains 18 residues. The V gene's germline CDR1 is LGHNA and CDR2 YSLEER. Germline trimming cut 3 bases from V and 7 bases from J; bases unmatched to any gene: 15.

The rearrangement links TRBV19 to TRBJ1-1; D gene ambiguous. V lost 3 bases, J lost 0 bases, and 14 bases lay in between. The CDR3 consists of 16 residues. Germline V CDR1 and CDR2: LNHDA, SQIVND (reference sequence). The CDR3 reads CASSMGIQQMNTEAFF. The CDR3 DNA follows: TGTGCCAGTAGTATGGGTATCCAGCAGATGAACACTGAAGCTTTCTTT.

This chain connects TRBV4-2 to TRBJ2-1, with 8 bases identical to TRBD2. J gave up 0 bases and V 0 bases, and 7 bases lay outside the gene matches. This CDR3 has 18 amino acids. Per germline, CDR1 LGHNA and CDR2 YNFKEQ. The CDR3 DNA sequence: TGTGCCAGCAGCCAAGAATTGTCAGCGGGGGCCTCCTACAATGAGCAGTTCTTC. This translates into CASSQELSAGASYNEQFF.

This clone has a handful of counts. The CDR3 DNA sequence: TGTGCCAGCAGCAAAGGAGGCTCCCGGGGCTCCTATAATTCACCCCTCCACTTT. Translating gives CASSKGGSRGSYNSPLHF. This chain links TRBV21-1 with TRBJ1-6. TRBV21-1 is labeled a pseudogene. The CDR3 contains 18 residues.

The chain links TRBV9 to TRBJ2-1; 7 positions match TRBD1. V gave up 0 bases and J gave up 6 bases; unmatched junction bases: 6. CDR3 size: 15 residues. Per germline, CDR1 SGDLS and CDR2 YYNGEE. The CDR3 sequence: CASSVDEGAFNEQFF. The CDR3 DNA reads TGTGCCAGCAGCGTAGACGAGGGGGCCTTCAATGAGCAGTTCTTC.

The chain uses TRBV6-6 and TRBJ1-6, with D perhaps matching TRBD1 (5 bases). The CDR3 consists of 14 residues. V was shortened by 4 bases and J by 9 bases, with 13 bases between the two germline ends. Per the germline V gene, CDR1 is MNHNY and CDR2 is SVGAGI (reference sequence). CDR3 DNA sequence: TGTGCCAGCAGTTCCAGGGCGTCCAGTTCACCCCTCCACTTT. Translating it yields CASSSRASSSPLHF.

The genes are TRBV29-1 and TRBJ2-7, with 8 bases matching TRBD1. The V gene's germline CDR1 is SQVTM and CDR2 ANQGSEA. After removal of 1 base from V and 4 bases from J, the junction contained 6 bases not matched to a gene. This CDR3 region has 14 residues. CDR3 protein: CSVEVHTGGYEQYF. DNA of the CDR3: TGCAGCGTTGAAGTCCATACAGGGGGGTACGAGCAGTACTTC.

The J gene is TRBJ1-5, the V gene TRBV28; D is undetermined. The germline V gene encodes CDR1 MDHEN and CDR2 SYDVKM. V was clipped by 4 bases and J by 7 bases, with 5 bases between them. This CDR3 comprises 11 residues. The DNA of the CDR3 is TGTGCCAGCAGTTCTGAGCAGCCCCAGCATTTT. Translated: CASSSEQPQHF. Variable domain in full (rest from reference TRBV28 and TRBJ1-5): DVKVTQSSRYLVKRTGEKVFLECVQDMDHENMFWYRQDPGLGLRLIYFSYDVKMKEKGDIPEGYSVSREKKERFSLILESASTNQTSMYLCASSSEQPQHFGDGTRLSIL.

As to this clone: The identical CDR3 is also encoded by other nucleotide sequences in the sample. The V gene is TRBV5-1, the J gene TRBJ2-3; 12 nucleotides agree with TRBD2. This CDR3 spans 14 amino acids. CDR1 and CDR2 (germline): SGHRS, YFSETQ. The V gene end was trimmed by 3 bases and the J gene end by 5 bases; junction bases not matched to a gene: 1. The CDR3 loop is CASSSTSGGDTQYF. In DNA form, the CDR3 reads TGCGCCAGCAGCTCGACTAGCGGGGGAGATACGCAGTATTTT.

The V and J genes are TRBV10-2 and TRBJ1-3; D is unclear. V was trimmed by 2 bases and J by 0 bases, leaving 11 bases between them. The CDR3 loop spans 16 amino acids. CDR1 and CDR2 from the germline V gene are WSHSY and SAAADI. The CDR3 DNA sequence: TGCGCCAGCAGTGAGGACCTTCCTAGCTCTGGAAACACCATATATTTT. Protein: CASSEDLPSSGNTIYF.